The sequence of this TCR beta chain was determined in a study of cytomegalovirus exposure and HLA in healthy donors (dated by TCRdb to the late 2010s). Regarding the complete study: An earlier analysis of approximately 640 of the donors reported more than 250 Gb of sequence data and around 110 million unique TCR beta sequences from 150 million to 200 million T cells. An earlier analysis of around 540 of the donors applied high-throughput TCR beta sequencing to assess whether each TCR beta V gene segment acted as functional or pseudogenic. Roughly 310 gigabases of sequencing data and roughly 90 million unique TCR sequences were included in an early release covering around 650 HLA-typed donors. The T cell repertoires of 550 to 850 subjects were profiled by immunosequencing and related to cytomegalovirus serostatus. Because of strong linkage in the cohort, roughly five DR-DQ haplotypes were treated as single units for association and clustering. The study aimed to test whether cataloging public T cell receptors could reveal signatures of past pathogen exposure. The later analysis used no new phenotypic data to find candidate immune exposures, relying instead on TCR beta sequences and their occurrence across donors. Among the roughly 370 genotyped donors, around 81% belonged to the genetic ancestry cluster associated with self-reported Caucasian donors. A later genetic analysis used genome-wide SNP genotypes for about 60% of the roughly 700 donors, treating that subset as a discovery cohort. Donor age, sex, ethnicity and CMV serostatus were compiled alongside the repertoire data. Typing coverage varied by locus: about 620-630 donors for A, B, C, DRB1 and DQB1; approximately 520 for DQA1; 600 to 610 for DPA1; around 490 for DPB1. To study patterns of TCR occurrence, a later analysis re-analyzed previously published TCR beta repertoires from several hundred donors and added high-resolution HLA genotyping. A separate validation cohort of roughly 130 different subjects was used in addition to the roughly 700-subject first cohort. HLA typing included class I and class II loci at four-digit resolution. The study combined high-throughput TCR immunosequencing, statistical association of individual TCRs with disease status, and machine learning to predict cytomegalovirus infection status. Among over 350 genotyped donors of the cohort, an average of roughly 240,000 unique TCR beta nucleotide sequences were sequenced per donor, about a sixth of them non-productive. All discovery cohort repertoires had been generated on a single sequencing platform.

About this clone: The antigen it recognizes is unknown.

Library creation used the immunoSEQ multiplex PCR assay. For the multiplex PCR, a mixture combining 60 forward primers for TCR Vbeta segments and 13 reverse primers for TCR Jbeta segments was used. A multiplex PCR assay on genomic DNA amplified the CDR3 region of rearranged TCR beta genes. Amplified TCR beta libraries were sequenced as 87-base-pair reads on the Illumina HiSeq System. As for the authors' bioinformatics: In a later analysis, 80 million or so unique TCR beta chains were counted across the 690 or so repertoires, and around 11 million of these chains were shared by at least two donors. To remove PCR and sequencing errors, raw reads were error-corrected and collapsed into unique sequences using a nearest-neighbor algorithm that merged closely related sequences. To assign V, D and J gene segments, CDR3 sequences were aligned to IMGT reference sequences. For a sequence to be retained, a match of at least six nucleotides was required to both a V gene segment and a J gene segment. A rearrangement counted as productive if the CDR3 had no stop codons and remained in frame with V and J, and every other rearrangement counted as non-productive. Following IMGT convention, CDR3 was defined as the stretch from the second conserved V-encoded cysteine up to the conserved J-encoded phenylalanine. The earlier analysis of 587 of the donors excluded sequences that lacked an unambiguous match to a single V gene segment. An earlier analysis of 550 to 650 of the donors classified V segments as functional when productive rearrangements were above 56.7% and as segregating when the standard deviation between donors was above 5%. A statistical classification framework was developed to diagnose cytomegalovirus status using the catalog of TCR beta chain sequences. A later analysis assigned V and J genes by comparing TCR nucleotide sequences with IMGT/GENE-DB human TR gene sequences. The TCRdist pipeline was used in a later analysis to assign CDR3 sequences and most-parsimonious VDJ recombination scenarios. In a later analysis, each TCR beta chain was defined by its CDR3 amino acid sequence together with its V-gene family, and reads lacking a unique V-gene family were excluded. A later analysis removed roughly 590 highly shared, low-generation-probability nucleotide sequences to deal with suspected cross-contamination and a sequencing artifact. In a later analysis, a clonal expansion index for each public chain was calculated from normalized within-repertoire ranks of inferred template counts. In a later analysis, generation probabilities were computed with a VDJ recombination model fitted to out-of-frame rearrangements, and the resulting probabilities were checked against IGoR. In a later analysis, TCR-TCR, TCR-HLA and TCR-CMV co-occurrence was scored with hypergeometric tests, and a repertoire-size bias correction was applied to TCR pairs. To estimate false discovery rates, a later analysis permuted the HLA or CMV assignments 20 times. In a later analysis, co-occurring TCRs were grouped using DBSCAN, and TCRdist sequence similarity was added for clustering within HLA-allele-positive subsets. For co-occurrence clustering, repertoires with fewer than 30,000 or more than 120,000 public chains were excluded, along with a handful of repertoires with anomalous nucleotide sharing. The table was pulled from immuneACCESS by TCRdb, which kept in-frame rearrangements only. Such tables lose some clones; where checked, under half of the loss comes from unresolved V genes, and the rest has no known cause. V, J and clone size are those of that table, while D and trimming were read from the DNA. This sample's clone table shows tens of thousands of clones. The ten largest clones add up to 10% to 15% of the sample.

In total, roughly 710 healthy bone marrow donors made up the cohort. All cohort members were sampled while nominally healthy, although unrecorded immune exposures were likely present. The donor tested CMV seropositive, placing the donor among the 250 to 300 seropositive members of the cohort. A peripheral blood sample was provided by each donor, and peripheral blood mononuclear cells were used for TCR beta sequencing. The Qiagen DNeasy Blood Extraction Kit was used to extract genomic DNA from the blood cell samples. The CDR3 covers 16 residues, taking in both the cysteine and the phenylalanine. Only the CDR3 DNA is retained, 48 bases long and in frame from the first base. The junction shows trimming of 4 bases on V and 0 bases on J, and the gene matches do not reach 6 bases of it. As encoded in the germline V gene, CDR1 is SGHRS while CDR2 is YFSETQ. Overall study results and their limits: Because the 87-base-pair reads could not distinguish some IMGT-functional V segments, including TRBV6-2 and TRBV6-3, those segments were excluded. A further reported finding was that TCR beta sequences accurately predicted the HLA-A and HLA-B alleles for most subjects in the first cohort. A total of 150 to 200 TCR beta chains were listed by the study as associated with cytomegalovirus. In a later analysis, most CMV-associated TCR beta chains were found to appear HLA-restricted, with HLA associations seemingly driven largely by CMV exposure. According to a later analysis, parvovirus B19, influenza, CMV and Epstein-Barr virus appeared linked to several top co-occurrence clusters. An earlier analysis of around 500 of the donors showed that most TCR beta V segments appeared in productive rearrangements either about 87% or about 30% of the time, which broadly matched IMGT annotations. In vitro tests confirmed that three of the cytomegalovirus-associated TCR beta chains recognize cytomegalovirus antigens. For the cohort, immune exposure information was limited to CMV serostatus. In a later analysis, around 15,000 TCR beta sequences were associated with specific HLA alleles at a false discovery rate of 0.05. In a later analysis, TCR association rates were found to vary across HLA loci, with the most associated TCRs seen for DRB1 alleles and the fewest for HLA-C alleles. An association between a missense DCLRE1C variant and V-gene and J-gene trimming of TCR beta chains was found in a later genetic analysis and replicated in an independent cohort. Cytomegalovirus status was reported to be diagnosed by the classifier with high specificity and sensitivity in both the original and validation cohorts. HLA typing was unavailable for some donors at each locus, so association tests used only the typed subset. In this cohort, only TCR beta chains were sequenced, and detectable features were limited by the absence of alpha or paired-chain data. According to a later genetic analysis, donors in an Asian-associated ancestry cluster had fewer N-insertions in productive TCRs than the roughly 670-donor mean. In a later analysis, HLA-associated TCR beta chains were found to be more clonally expanded and to have lower generation probabilities than equally common non-associated chains. The authors suggested that the approach could potentially be extended to other disease states and immunological phenotypes. A group of highly shared sequence variants was considered likely to be a technical artifact of the sequencing pipeline. Correlated functional status among segregating V segments might reflect linkage disequilibrium, but an unknown experimental factor could not be ruled out. Most TCR sequences were observed very rarely across donors, whereas some public TCRs were present in many individuals. The presence/absence analyses assumed that sequencing depth was roughly uniform across donors, and that assumption may not be true. Assigning TCR associations to individual alleles was difficult when HLA alleles, especially DR and DQ, strongly co-occurred. The earlier analysis of nearly 600 of the donors excluded roughly 17 rarely observed V segments, including chromosome 9 orphons, because counts were too low.

The rearranged segments are TRBV5-1 and TRBJ2-2; 7 nucleotides in the junction match TRBD1. What was sequenced was PBMCs. This clonotype was sampled from a young woman in good health and CMV-seropositive. The DNA reads TGCGCCAGCAGCCCACGGACAGGCGCGAACACCGGGGAGCTGTTTTTT. This sequence encodes CASSPRTGANTGELFF. Outside the CDR3, residues come from the reference TRBV5-1 and TRBJ2-2 proteins, so the full variable domain is: KAGVTQTPRYLIKTRGQQVTLSCSPISGHRSVSWYQQTPGQGLQFLFEYFSETQRNKGNFPGRFSGRQFSNSRSEMNVSTLELGDSALYLCASSPRTGANTGELFFGEGSRLTVL.